These 2 T cell receptor beta chains originate from one sample sequenced in a study of T-cell reconstitution after alpha-beta-depleted transplantation in children. The TCRbeta library incorporated unique molecular identifiers. MiXCR, run by TCRdb on the PCR reads, gives a single entry per CDR3 protein. This table holds a few hundred thousand distinct CDR3 sequences, over 20% found once. Sequencing was performed on PBMCs, taken before TCRalphabeta/CD19-depleted stem cell transplant. The receptors here all came from a boy in the first two years of life with Wiskott-Aldrich syndrome, due to receive a stem cell transplant.

This clonotype was recorded at least ten times. This chain connects TRBV15 to TRBJ2-3; D may be TRBD1 or TRBD2 (5 bases each). Trimming took 5 bases from V and 1 from J, leaving 19 bases between them. CDR1 and CDR2 from the germline V gene are LNHNV and YYDKDF (reference sequence). This CDR3 has 17 amino acids. The CDR3 nucleotides read TGTGCCACCAGCGGACGGAGAGGGGAGACAGGCACAGATACGCAGTATTTT. This codes for CATSGRRGETGTDTQYF.

This clonotype was counted between two and nine times. The gene calls are TRBV3-1 and TRBJ2-7; D possibly corresponds to TRBD1 (5 bases). The CDR3 extends over 15 amino acids. The V gene's germline CDR1 is LGHDT and CDR2 YNNKEL (reference sequence). Trimming removed 3 bases at V and 3 bases at J, with 15 bases between. The CDR3 loop reads CASSQEWTRLYEQYF. CDR3 sequence (DNA): TGTGCCAGCAGCCAGGAGTGGACACGCCTCTACGAGCAGTACTTC.